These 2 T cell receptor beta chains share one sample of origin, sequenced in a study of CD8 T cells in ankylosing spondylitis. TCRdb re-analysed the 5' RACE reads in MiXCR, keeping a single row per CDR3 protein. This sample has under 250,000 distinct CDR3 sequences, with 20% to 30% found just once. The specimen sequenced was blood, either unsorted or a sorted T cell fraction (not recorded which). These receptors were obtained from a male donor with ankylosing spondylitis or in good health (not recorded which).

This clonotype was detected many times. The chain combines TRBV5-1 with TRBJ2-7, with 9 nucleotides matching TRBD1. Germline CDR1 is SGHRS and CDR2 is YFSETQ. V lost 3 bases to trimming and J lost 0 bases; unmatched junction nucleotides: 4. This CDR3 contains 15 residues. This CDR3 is CASSWGTGSSYEQYF. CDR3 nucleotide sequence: TGCGCCAGCAGCTGGGGGACAGGGAGCTCCTACGAGCAGTACTTC.

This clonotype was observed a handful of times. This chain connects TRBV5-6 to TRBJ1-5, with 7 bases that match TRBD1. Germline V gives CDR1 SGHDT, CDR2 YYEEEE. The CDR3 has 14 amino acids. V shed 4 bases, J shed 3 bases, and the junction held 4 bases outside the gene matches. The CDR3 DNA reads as TGTGCCAGCAGCGACAGGGACTTCAATCAGCCCCAGCATTTT. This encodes CASSDRDFNQPQHF.